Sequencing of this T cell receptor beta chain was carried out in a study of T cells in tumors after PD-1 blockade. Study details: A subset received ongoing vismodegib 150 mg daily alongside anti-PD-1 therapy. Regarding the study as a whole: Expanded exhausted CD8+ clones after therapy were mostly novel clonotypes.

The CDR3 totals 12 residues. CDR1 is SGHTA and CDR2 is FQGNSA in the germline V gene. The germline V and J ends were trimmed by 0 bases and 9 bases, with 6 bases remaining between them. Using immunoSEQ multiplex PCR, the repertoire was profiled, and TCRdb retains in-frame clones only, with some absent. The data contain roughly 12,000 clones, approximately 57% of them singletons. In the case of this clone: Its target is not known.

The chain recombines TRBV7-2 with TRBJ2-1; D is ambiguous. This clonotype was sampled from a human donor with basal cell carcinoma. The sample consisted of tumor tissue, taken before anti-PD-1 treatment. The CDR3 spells CASSLAGSEQFF. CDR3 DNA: TGTGCCAGCAGCTTAGCTGGGTCTGAGCAGTTCTTC.